The 16 T cell receptor beta chains in this list originate from one sample, sequenced in a study of molecular identifiers for immune sequencing clone quantification. TCRdb reprocessed the PCR reads with MiXCR, giving one entry per CDR3 protein. This sample carries about 640,000 distinct CDR3 sequences, 15% to 20% of them seen once, and the ten largest clones take roughly 0.83%. The specimen was naive CD8+ T cells from blood, with Jurkat cell RNA spiked in. As for subset: FACS-sorted CD8+CD4-CCR7+CD45RA+ naive T cells. These receptors were collected from a human donor in good health. Some libraries in this study had Jurkat cell RNA spiked in.

This clonotype has more than one count but fewer than ten. Here the CDR3 omits its conserved ending phenylalanine or tryptophan, so a read error is the likely source. V and J are TRBV19 and TRBJ2-2; no clear D. V was shortened by 3 bases and J by 0 bases, with 5 bases between the two germline ends. This CDR3 contains 14 residues. The V gene's germline CDR1 is LNHDA and CDR2 SQIVND (reference sequence). CDR3 protein: CASSILANTGELFS. CDR3 sequence (DNA): TGTGCCAGTAGTATCCTAGCGAACACCGGGGAGCTGTTTTCT.

This clonotype was seen only once. The junction shows a germline mismatch at one end, possibly a read error. The chain carries TRBV29-1 and TRBJ2-7; 7 bases match TRBD1. Germline CDR1 reads SQVTM; CDR2 reads ANQGSEA. The CDR3 totals 14 residues. The CDR3 reads CGVVRGLDDCEQYF. Here the CDR3 DNA reads TGCGGCGTTGTAAGGGGGCTGGACGACTGCGAGCAGTACTTC.

The sample holds many counts of this clonotype. CDR3 region: CASSLAGLQPQHF. In DNA, the CDR3 is TGTGCCAGCAGTTTAGCAGGGCTGCAGCCCCAGCATTTT. The chain has TRBV12-3 or TRBV12-4 and TRBJ1-5; D gene uncertain. The CDR3 spans 13 residues. The germline V and J ends were trimmed by 0 bases and 7 bases, with 7 bases remaining between them.

This clonotype appeared many times. V usage is TRBV4-2 and J usage is TRBJ1-5; 7 nucleotides line up with TRBD1. The length of the CDR3 is 20 residues. V shed 2 bases, J shed 0 bases, and the junction held 16 bases outside the gene matches. The germline V gene encodes CDR1 LGHNA and CDR2 YNFKEQ. CDR3 protein: CASSQLLTGMTKYSNQPQHF. In DNA form, the CDR3 reads TGTGCCAGCAGCCAATTGTTGACAGGGATGACAAAATATAGCAATCAGCCCCAGCATTTT.

In this sample, this clonotype turned up many times. CDR3 loop: CASRRGSNTGELFF. The CDR3 DNA reads as TGTGCCAGCAGGAGGGGCAGCAACACCGGGGAGCTGTTTTTT. V and J are TRBV19 and TRBJ2-2, with D perhaps TRBD2 (6 bases). Between the trimmed V and J ends, which lost 9 bases and 2 bases, there was a span of 13 bases. The CDR3 consists of 14 residues. Germline-derived CDR1 and CDR2 are LNHDA and SQIVND (reference sequence).

This clonotype appeared a few times. The chain combines TRBV7-9 with TRBJ2-1; no firm D call. This CDR3 spans 13 amino acids. V shed 4 bases and J shed 5 bases, with 9 bases lying between them. The germline V gene encodes CDR1 SEHNR and CDR2 FQNEAQ (reference sequence). CDR3 bases: TGTGCCAGCAGCTCCTCCCTCCACAATGAGCAGTTCTTC. It specifies CASSSSLHNEQFF.

A few counts support this clonotype. The CDR3 ends on some other residue instead of the conserved phenylalanine or tryptophan, so this is likely a read error. The chain recombines TRBV11-2 with TRBJ1-1, with D possibly TRBD1 on 5 matching bases. CDR3 length: 14 amino acids. V was cut by 4 bases and J by 5 bases, with 14 bases left in between. CDR1 is SGHAT, CDR2 FQNNGV, per germline. CDR3: CASSSRGGRTEAFL. CDR3 nucleotides: TGTGCCAGCAGCTCTAGGGGAGGGAGAACTGAAGCTTTCTTG.

Details on this clonotype: This may arise from a read error, as a much more abundant clone is one base away. This chain joins TRBV20-1 and TRBJ1-3; tentative D call: TRBD1 (5 bases). The CDR3 has 15 residues. Germline CDR1 DFQATT, CDR2 SNEGSKA (reference sequence). The CDR3, as DNA: TGCGGTGCTAGAGATAGGCAGGGAGGGGGAAACACCATATATTTT. This gives the protein CGARDRQGGGNTIYF.

V usage is TRBV20-1 and J usage is TRBJ2-7; no firm D call. CDR3 size: 14 residues. Germline values: CDR1 DFQATT, CDR2 SNEGSKA (reference sequence). Trimming removed 5 bases at V and 3 bases at J, with 17 bases between. CDR3 residues: CSASPTRYHYEQYF. CDR3 nucleotide sequence: TGCAGTGCTTCTCCGACAAGGTACCACTACGAGCAGTACTTC.

The V gene is TRBV10-3, the J gene TRBJ2-7; TRBD2 is a possible D gene (6 bases). The V end was cut by 0 bases, the J end by 2 bases, with 14 bases between. The CDR3 consists of 16 residues. The germline gives CDR1 ENHRY, CDR2 SYGVKD. The CDR3 loop is CAISESEGGVTYEQYF. CDR3 sequence (DNA): TGTGCCATCAGTGAGTCTGAGGGCGGGGTCACCTACGAGCAGTACTTC.

This clonotype was detected many times. One end of the junction is discordant with germline, which a read error may explain. The chain employs TRBV20-1 and TRBJ2-5, with 11 bases lining up with TRBD1. CDR1 and CDR2 from the germline V gene are DFQATT and SNEGSKA (reference sequence). The CDR3 has 12 amino acids. CDR3 nucleotide sequence: TGCAGTGCTAGAGATCTTGGACAGGGGGCCCCCTTC. This translates into CSARDLGQGAPF.

This clonotype was seen more than once but under ten times. This chain links TRBV2 with TRBJ2-2, with TRBD1 matching 7 bases. With V trimmed by 3 bases and J by 0 bases, 4 bases remained unmatched. This CDR3 contains 16 residues. The germline V gene encodes CDR1 SNHLY and CDR2 FYNNEI. The CDR3 DNA reads TGTGCCAGCAGTGACGGGACAGTTACGAACACCGGGGAGCTGTTTTTT. Its translation is CASSDGTVTNTGELFF.

This clonotype was counted at least ten times. This rearrangement joins TRBV6-1 to TRBJ2-3; 9 bases map to TRBD2. With V trimmed by 1 base and J by 0 bases, 2 bases remained unmatched. Germline V gene lookup returns CDR1 MNHNS and CDR2 SASEGT. The CDR3 is 16 residues long. CDR3 protein: CASSEGLAASTDTQYF. The DNA of the CDR3 is TGTGCCAGCAGTGAAGGACTAGCGGCTAGCACAGATACGCAGTATTTT.

This clonotype has a handful of counts. The chain carries TRBV28 and TRBJ2-7; D perhaps matches TRBD1 (6 bases). CDR1 and CDR2 (germline): MDHEN, SYDVKM. There are 16 residues in the CDR3. V was pared by 2 bases and J by 5 bases, with 19 bases between. This CDR3 is CASSLKGNQGIDEQYF. Written as DNA, the CDR3 is TGTGCCAGCAGTTTAAAGGGAAATCAGGGGATCGACGAGCAGTACTTC.

This clonotype was detected many times. This rearrangement joins TRBV20-1 to TRBJ2-6; no firm D call. V lost 6 bases and J 0 bases, leaving 6 bases between the germline ends. The germline CDR1 and CDR2 sequences are DFQATT and SNEGSKA (reference sequence). The CDR3 has 13 residues. The CDR3: CSARSSGANVLTF. The CDR3 DNA sequence: TGCAGTGCCCGCAGCTCTGGGGCCAACGTCCTGACTTTC.

This clonotype showed up many times. The chain recombines TRBV6-1 with TRBJ1-4, with a tentative D call TRBD1 (6 bases). V lost 0 bases, J lost 8 bases, and 13 bases lay in between. The CDR3 runs to 15 residues. Germline V CDR1 and CDR2: MNHNS, SASEGT. CDR3 in amino acids: CASSEADRRTEKLFF. CDR3 sequence (DNA): TGTGCCAGCAGTGAAGCCGACAGGAGAACCGAAAAACTGTTTTTT.